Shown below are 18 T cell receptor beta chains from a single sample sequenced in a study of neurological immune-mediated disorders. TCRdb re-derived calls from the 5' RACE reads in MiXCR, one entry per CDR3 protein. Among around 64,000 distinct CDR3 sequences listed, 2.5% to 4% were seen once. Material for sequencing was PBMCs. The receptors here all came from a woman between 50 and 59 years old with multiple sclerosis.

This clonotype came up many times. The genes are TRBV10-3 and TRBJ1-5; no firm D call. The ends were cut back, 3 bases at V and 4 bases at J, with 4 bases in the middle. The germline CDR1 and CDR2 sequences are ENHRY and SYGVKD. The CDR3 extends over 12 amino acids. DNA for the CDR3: TGTGCCATCAGTGATGGTAATCAGCCCCAGCATTTT. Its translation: CAISDGNQPQHF.

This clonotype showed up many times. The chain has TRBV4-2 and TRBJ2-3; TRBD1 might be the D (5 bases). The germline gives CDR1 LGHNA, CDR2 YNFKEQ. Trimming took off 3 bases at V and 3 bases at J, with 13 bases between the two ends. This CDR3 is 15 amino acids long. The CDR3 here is CASSHGLGRTDTQYF. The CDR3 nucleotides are TGTGCCAGCAGCCACGGCCTGGGGCGGACAGATACGCAGTATTTT.

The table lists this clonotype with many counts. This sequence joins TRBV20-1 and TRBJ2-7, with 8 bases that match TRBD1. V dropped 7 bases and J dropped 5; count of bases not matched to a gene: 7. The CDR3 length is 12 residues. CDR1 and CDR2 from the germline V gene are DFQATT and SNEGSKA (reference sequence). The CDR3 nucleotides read TGCAGTGTGTGGGGACAGGCTAACGAGCAGTACTTC. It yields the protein CSVWGQANEQYF.

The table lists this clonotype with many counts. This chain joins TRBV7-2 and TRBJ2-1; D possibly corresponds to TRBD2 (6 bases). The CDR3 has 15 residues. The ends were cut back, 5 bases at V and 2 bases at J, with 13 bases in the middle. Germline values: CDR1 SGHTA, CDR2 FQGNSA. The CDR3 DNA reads TGTGCCAGCAGCCTCTATAGCGGTACCTACAATGAGCAGTTCTTC. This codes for CASSLYSGTYNEQFF.

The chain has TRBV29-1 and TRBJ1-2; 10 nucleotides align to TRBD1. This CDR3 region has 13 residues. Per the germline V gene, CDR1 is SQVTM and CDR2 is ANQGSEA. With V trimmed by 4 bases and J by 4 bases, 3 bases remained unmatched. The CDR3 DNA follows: TGCAGCGTTGCCGACAGGGGGCTCTATGGCTACACCTTC. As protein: CSVADRGLYGYTF. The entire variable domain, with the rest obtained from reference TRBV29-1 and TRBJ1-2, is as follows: SAVISQKPSRDICQRGTSLTIQCQVDSQVTMMFWYRQQPGQSLTLIATANQGSEATYESGFVIDKFPISRPNLTFSTLTVSNMSPEDSSIYLCSVADRGLYGYTFGSGTRLTVV.

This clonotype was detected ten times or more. The CDR3 nucleotides are TGTGCCAGCAGTAATTACAGGGGAGACGGGGAGCTGTTTTTT. The encoded protein is CASSNYRGDGELFF. The rearrangement uses TRBV27 and TRBJ2-2; TRBD1 matches at 7 bases. Germline V gives CDR1 MNHEY, CDR2 SMNVEV (reference sequence). V dropped 5 bases and J dropped 7; count of bases not matched to a gene: 7. The CDR3 consists of 14 residues.

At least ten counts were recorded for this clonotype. The CDR3 DNA reads as TGCGCCAGCAGCCCGGCGGAACAGGGGTATGGCTACACCTTC. Its translation: CASSPAEQGYGYTF. The chain combines TRBV5-1 with TRBJ1-2; TRBD1 agrees at 7 bases. CDR1 and CDR2 (germline): SGHRS, YFSETQ. Losses at the gene ends were 4 bases for V and 5 bases for J; bases not matched to a gene: 8. CDR3 size: 14 residues. Drawing the rest from reference TRBV5-1 and TRBJ1-2, the complete variable domain is KAGVTQTPRYLIKTRGQQVTLSCSPISGHRSVSWYQQTPGQGLQFLFEYFSETQRNKGNFPGRFSGRQFSNSRSEMNVSTLELGDSALYLCASSPAEQGYGYTFGSGTRLTVV.

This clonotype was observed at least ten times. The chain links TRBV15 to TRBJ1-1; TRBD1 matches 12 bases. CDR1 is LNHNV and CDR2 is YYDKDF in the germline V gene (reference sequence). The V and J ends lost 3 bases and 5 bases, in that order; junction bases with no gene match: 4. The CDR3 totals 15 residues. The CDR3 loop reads CATSSGTGGRTEAFF. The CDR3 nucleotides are TGTGCCACCAGCAGCGGGACAGGGGGCCGAACTGAAGCTTTCTTT.

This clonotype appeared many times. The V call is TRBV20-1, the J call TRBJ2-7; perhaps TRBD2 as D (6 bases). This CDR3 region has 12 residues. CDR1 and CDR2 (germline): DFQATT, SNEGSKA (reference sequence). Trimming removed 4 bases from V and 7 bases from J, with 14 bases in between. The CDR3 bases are TGCAGTGCTAATCGTGGAGCGGGTGAGCAGTACGTC. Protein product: CSANRGAGEQYV.

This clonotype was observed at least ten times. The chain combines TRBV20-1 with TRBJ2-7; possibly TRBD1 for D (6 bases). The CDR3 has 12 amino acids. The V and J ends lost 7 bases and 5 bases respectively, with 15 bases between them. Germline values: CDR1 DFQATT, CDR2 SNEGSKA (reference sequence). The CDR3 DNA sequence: TGCAGTGTATACCCCAGGGGTCACGAGCAGTACTTC. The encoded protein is CSVYPRGHEQYF.

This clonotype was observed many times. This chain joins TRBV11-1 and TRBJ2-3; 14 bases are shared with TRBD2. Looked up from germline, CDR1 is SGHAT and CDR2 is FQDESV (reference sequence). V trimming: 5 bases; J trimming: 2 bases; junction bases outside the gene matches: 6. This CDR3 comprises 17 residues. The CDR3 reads CASSLGLAGGFTDTQYF. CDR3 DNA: TGTGCCAGCAGCCTCGGACTAGCGGGGGGATTCACAGATACGCAGTATTTT.

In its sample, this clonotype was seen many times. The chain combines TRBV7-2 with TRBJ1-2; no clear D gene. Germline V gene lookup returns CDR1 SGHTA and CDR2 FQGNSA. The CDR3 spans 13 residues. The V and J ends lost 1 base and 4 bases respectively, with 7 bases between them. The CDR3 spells CASSLEVSYGYTF. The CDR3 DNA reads TGTGCCAGCAGCTTAGAAGTGTCCTATGGCTACACCTTC. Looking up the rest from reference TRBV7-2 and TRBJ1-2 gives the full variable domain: GAGVSQSPSNKVTEKGKDVELRCDPISGHTALYWYRQSLGQGLEFLIYFQGNSAPDKSGLPSDRFSAERTGGSVSTLTIQRTQQEDSAVYLCASSLEVSYGYTFGSGTRLTVV.

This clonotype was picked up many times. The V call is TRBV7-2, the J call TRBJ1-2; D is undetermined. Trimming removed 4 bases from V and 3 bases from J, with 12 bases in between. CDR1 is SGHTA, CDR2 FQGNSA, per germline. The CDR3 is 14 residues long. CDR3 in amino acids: CASSSTANDYGYTF. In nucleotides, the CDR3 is TGTGCCAGCAGCTCTACCGCAAACGACTATGGCTACACCTTC.

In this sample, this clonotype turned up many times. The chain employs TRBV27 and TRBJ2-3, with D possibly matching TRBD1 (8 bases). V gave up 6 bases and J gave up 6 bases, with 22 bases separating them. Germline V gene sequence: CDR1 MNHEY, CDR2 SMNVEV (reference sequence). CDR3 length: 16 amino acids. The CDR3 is CASRGTGPGRVDTQYF. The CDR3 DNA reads TGTGCCAGCAGAGGGACAGGCCCTGGGAGGGTCGATACGCAGTATTTT.

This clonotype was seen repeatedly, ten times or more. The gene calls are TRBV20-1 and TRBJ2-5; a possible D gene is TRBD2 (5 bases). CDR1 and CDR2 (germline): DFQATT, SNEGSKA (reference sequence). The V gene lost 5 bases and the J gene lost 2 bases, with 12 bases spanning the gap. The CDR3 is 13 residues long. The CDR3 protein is CSAPGRTQETQYF. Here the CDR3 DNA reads TGCAGTGCTCCCGGACGGACTCAAGAGACCCAGTACTTC.

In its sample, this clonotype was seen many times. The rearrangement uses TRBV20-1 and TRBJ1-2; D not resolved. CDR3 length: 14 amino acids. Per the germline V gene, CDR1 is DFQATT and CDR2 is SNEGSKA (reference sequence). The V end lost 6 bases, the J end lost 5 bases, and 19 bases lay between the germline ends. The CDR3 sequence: CSALRTPGGYGYTF. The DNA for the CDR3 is TGCAGTGCCCTGAGGACCCCCGGCGGTTATGGCTACACCTTC.

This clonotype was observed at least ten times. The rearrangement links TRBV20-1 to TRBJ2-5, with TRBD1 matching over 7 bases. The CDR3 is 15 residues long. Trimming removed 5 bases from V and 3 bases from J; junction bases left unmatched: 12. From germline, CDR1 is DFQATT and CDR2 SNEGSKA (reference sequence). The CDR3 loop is CSAVTGTDLEETQYF. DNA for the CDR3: TGCAGTGCTGTCACCGGGACAGACTTAGAAGAGACCCAGTACTTC.

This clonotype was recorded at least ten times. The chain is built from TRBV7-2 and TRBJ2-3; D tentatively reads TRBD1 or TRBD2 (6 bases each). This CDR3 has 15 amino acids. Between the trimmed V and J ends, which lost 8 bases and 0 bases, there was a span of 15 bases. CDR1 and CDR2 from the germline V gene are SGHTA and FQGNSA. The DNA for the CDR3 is TGTGCCAGCGTCCCCGGGGGCCTCAGCACAGATACGCAGTATTTT. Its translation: CASVPGGLSTDTQYF.